The clone carrying this T cell receptor beta chain was seen a handful of times. Its specificity is unknown. The sample belongs to a study of T cell responses to AZD1222 COVID-19 vaccine. Background on the study: Some second doses came at about 4 weeks and others at about 12 weeks; these were pooled.

The CDR3 loop spans 15 amino acids. Per germline, CDR1 MGHRA and CDR2 YSYEKL. V was clipped by 0 bases and J by 7 bases, with 10 bases between them. Study-level results: At baseline, seropositivity was found in only six or seven AZD1222 recipients. Spike-specific TCR breadth and depth grew following two AZD1222 doses.

TCRdb's table, derived via immunoSEQ multiplex PCR, lists solely in-frame clones and lacks some. The sample comprises roughly 100,000 clones, around 90% of which are singletons, and about 1.2% rests with the top ten. The chain couples TRBV4-1 to TRBJ1-6; no clear D. The origin of this receptor is an adult in good health. The sequenced sample was peripheral blood, obtained on day 0 of AZD1222 vaccination. In nucleotides, the CDR3 is TGCGCCAGCAGCCAAGAGGGAATGGGGAATTCACCCCTCCACTTT. Amino acid sequence: CASSQEGMGNSPLHF.